The 20 T cell receptor beta chains given below trace back to one sample, sequenced in a study of T cell changes during pregnancy in multiple sclerosis. The data were produced by immunoSEQ multiplex PCR, yet TCRdb's version contains in-frame clones alone and is incomplete. The sample lists 100,000 or so clones; 85% to 95% were seen once. Here the sequenced sample was peripheral blood, taken in the third trimester of pregnancy. These receptors were taken from a female donor with multiple sclerosis, enrolled in a pregnancy study.

The chain is built from TRBV12-5 and TRBJ2-1, with 13 nucleotides matching TRBD2. The CDR3 extends over 17 amino acids. CDR1 and CDR2 (germline): LGHNT, FRNRAP. Trimming cost V 1 base and J 7 bases; bases outside gene matches: 7. The CDR3: CASGLDITSGRVNEQFF. The CDR3 DNA sequence: TGTGCTAGTGGTTTGGACATTACTAGCGGGAGGGTGAATGAGCAGTTCTTC.

The J gene is TRBJ1-1, the V gene TRBV29-1; D is ambiguous. The CDR3 has 12 residues. V was cut by 4 bases and J by 3 bases, with 9 bases left in between. Germline V gives CDR1 SQVTM, CDR2 ANQGSEA. CDR3 DNA sequence: TGCAGCGTTGTAAAGTCGGACACTGAAGCTTTCTTT. Translating it yields CSVVKSDTEAFF.

This clone is a singleton in its sample. The chain combines TRBV12-2 with TRBJ1-3. TRBV12-2 is given as a pseudogene. The CDR3 length is 13 residues. CDR3 in amino acids: CASRLRRGGDRYF. The CDR3, as DNA: TGTGCAAGTCGCCTCCGACGGGGGGGGGACAGATATTTT.

This chain joins TRBV28 and TRBJ2-1, with 16 bases lining up with TRBD2. CDR1 and CDR2 from the germline V gene are MDHEN and SYDVKM. V lost 5 bases and J lost 6; bases outside the gene matches: 16. The CDR3 length is 20 residues. CDR3 DNA: TGTGCCAGCAGTATCTTGGGACTAGCGGGAGGGCTCGGGACGGGCAATGAGCAGTTCTTC. This codes for CASSILGLAGGLGTGNEQFF.

The rearrangement uses TRBV6-5 and TRBJ2-4, with no clear D. Germline values: CDR1 MNHEY, CDR2 SVGAGI. Trimming pared 6 bases from V and 1 base from J, leaving 10 bases between. This CDR3 spans 14 amino acids. CDR3 in DNA: TGTGCCAGCAGCCCCTCTTTGGCCAAAAACATTCAGTACTTC. It encodes CASSPSLAKNIQYF.

The genes are TRBV19 and TRBJ2-1; weak D call: TRBD2 (6 bases). This CDR3 is built from 15 residues. V lost 2 bases and J lost 3, with 11 bases in between. The germline V gene has CDR1 LNHDA and CDR2 SQIVND (reference sequence). The CDR3 spells CASSILLTSYNEQFF. Here the CDR3 DNA reads TGTGCCAGTAGTATACTCCTGACTAGCTACAATGAGCAGTTCTTC. Combining the CDR3 with reference TRBV19 and TRBJ2-1 gives the whole variable domain DGGITQSPKYLFRKEGQNVTLSCEQNLNHDAMYWYRQDPGQGLRLIYYSQIVNDFQKGDIAEGYSVSREKKESFPLTVTSAQKNPTAFYLCASSILLTSYNEQFFGPGTRLTVL.

This chain links TRBV18 with TRBJ1-1, with D perhaps matching TRBD1 (5 bases). In germline, CDR1 is KGHSH, CDR2 LQKENI. The CDR3 extends over 13 amino acids. V dropped 2 bases and J dropped 3 bases, with 7 bases sitting between them. The CDR3 spells CASSPDSHTEAFF. In DNA, the CDR3 is TGTGCCAGCTCACCAGACAGTCACACTGAAGCTTTCTTT.

The chain employs TRBV4-2 and TRBJ1-1; tentatively, D is TRBD1 (6 bases). The CDR3 sequence is 15 residues long. Trimming stripped 5 bases from V and 2 bases from J, with 15 bases between. Germline CDR1 and CDR2: LGHNA and YNFKEQ. The CDR3 sequence: CASSGIQGVNTEAFF. CDR3 DNA sequence: TGTGCCAGCAGCGGGATACAGGGAGTAAACACTGAAGCTTTCTTT.

The CDR3: CASSPITGTGSYEQYF. In DNA form, the CDR3 reads TGTGCCAGCAGTCCGATAACCGGGACAGGGTCCTACGAGCAGTACTTC. This sequence joins TRBV27 and TRBJ2-7; 9 nucleotides agree with TRBD1. The germline CDR1 and CDR2 sequences are MNHEY and SMNVEV (reference sequence). With 5 bases clipped from V and 1 base from J, the junction kept 9 bases outside the gene matches. CDR3 length: 16 amino acids.

The CDR3, as DNA: TGTGCCAGCAGTTCCAGGGCGGGACCCGAAGCTTTCTTT. Its protein is CASSSRAGPEAFF. The V and J genes are TRBV2 and TRBJ1-1; weak D call: TRBD1 (5 bases). The germline V gene encodes CDR1 SNHLY and CDR2 FYNNEI. The CDR3 contains 13 residues. V gave up 5 bases and J gave up 8 bases, with 15 bases separating them.

The CDR3 bases are TGTGCCAGCAGTGCGGTGAACACCGGGGAGCTGTTTTTT. Translation: CASSAVNTGELFF. The chain combines TRBV6-4 with TRBJ2-2, with D hard to call. V was pared by 4 bases and J by 1 base, with 4 bases between. The CDR3 consists of 13 residues. Looked up from germline, CDR1 is MRHNA and CDR2 is SNTAGT.

The genes are TRBV7-9 and TRBJ1-1; no clear D gene. This CDR3 comprises 14 residues. Between the trimmed V and J ends, which lost 2 bases and 1 base, there was a span of 8 bases. Germline V gives CDR1 SEHNR, CDR2 FQNEAQ (reference sequence). CDR3 coding DNA: TGTGCCAGCAGCTTACGGTCAGGGAACACTGAAGCTTTCTTT. Residues: CASSLRSGNTEAFF.

This chain links TRBV18 with TRBJ2-7; 14 positions match TRBD2. With V trimmed by 2 bases and J by 5 bases, 5 bases remained unmatched. Germline CDR1 and CDR2: KGHSH and LQKENI. CDR3 size: 16 residues. The CDR3 protein is CASSPGTSGRLNEQYF. Here the CDR3 DNA reads TGTGCCAGCTCACCAGGGACTAGCGGGAGACTCAACGAGCAGTACTTC.

The chain carries TRBV7-8 and TRBJ2-1, with D possibly being TRBD2 (5 bases). Germline-derived CDR1 and CDR2 are SGHVS and FQNEAQ. Trimming cost V 5 bases and J 4 bases, with 15 bases left between them. The CDR3 is 15 residues long. CDR3 bases: TGTGCCAGCAGCCTCCGCAGCGGAGGATACAATGAGCAGTTCTTC. Translating it yields CASSLRSGGYNEQFF.

The V call is TRBV5-4, the J call TRBJ2-5, with 8 bases aligning to TRBD1. The CDR3 sequence is 15 residues long. V trimming: 5 bases; J trimming: 5 bases; junction bases outside the gene matches: 11. CDR1 SGHNT and CDR2 YYREEE come from the germline V gene (reference sequence). Here the CDR3 DNA reads TGTGCCAGCAGTCCCAGGACAGGGAGGATGGAGACCCAGTACTTC. It translates to CASSPRTGRMETQYF.

The V call is TRBV5-4, the J call TRBJ2-1, with 12 bases identical to TRBD2. The germline CDR1 and CDR2 sequences are SGHNT and YYREEE (reference sequence). The CDR3 loop spans 16 amino acids. V lost 4 bases to trimming and J lost 10 bases; unmatched junction nucleotides: 12. CDR3 coding DNA: TGTGCCAGCAGCCCCTGGACTAGCGGGGATTACAGGGAGCAGTTCTTC. Translation gives CASSPWTSGDYREQFF.

The rearrangement joins TRBV15 to TRBJ1-4; weak D call: TRBD1 (5 bases). CDR1 and CDR2 from the germline V gene are LNHNV and YYDKDF (reference sequence). This CDR3 is built from 19 residues. The germline V and J ends were trimmed by 3 bases and 6 bases, with 26 bases remaining between them. CDR3 in DNA: TGTGCCACCAGCAGTATTAGGGGTCCCGCGCAACTCCCTTATGAAAAACTGTTTTTT. It yields the protein CATSSIRGPAQLPYEKLFF.

The V and J genes are TRBV5-1 and TRBJ1-1, with D possibly TRBD1 on 5 matching bases. V was pared by 1 base and J by 1 base, with 8 bases between. The V gene's germline CDR1 is SGHRS and CDR2 YFSETQ. CDR3 size: 14 residues. The CDR3 protein is CASSLNTGNTEAFF. The CDR3 region has the DNA TGCGCCAGCAGCTTGAACACAGGGAACACTGAAGCTTTCTTT.

This rearrangement joins TRBV28 to TRBJ2-7, with D tentatively TRBD2 (6 bases). V was clipped by 4 bases and J by 2 bases, with 15 bases between them. Germline V gene data show CDR1 as MDHEN and CDR2 as SYDVKM. This CDR3 spans 15 amino acids. The CDR3 spells CASSSPAGHTYEQYF. The DNA of the CDR3 is TGTGCCAGCAGTTCCCCAGCGGGCCACACCTACGAGCAGTACTTC.

This clone was seen once. V is TRBV7-2 and J is TRBJ2-5, with 12 bases fitting TRBD2. The CDR3 extends over 19 amino acids. V lost 4 bases to trimming and J lost 4 bases; unmatched junction nucleotides: 16. Germline CDR1 reads SGHTA; CDR2 reads FQGNSA. The CDR3 DNA is TGTGCCAGCAGCTCGCCCCTGGCTAGCGGGAGGGCCATTGTAGAGACCCAGTACTTC. It codes for CASSSPLASGRAIVETQYF.